A single sample is the source of the 22 T cell receptor beta chains below, sequenced in a study of cytomegalovirus exposure and HLA in healthy donors. This PCR relied on a set of 60 Vbeta primers and 13 Jbeta primers. Profiling relied on immunoSEQ multiplex PCR, and the TCRdb table lists in-frame clones only, not all of them. The data hold 160,000 or so clones, with 70% to 90% observed a single time. The sequenced sample consisted of PBMCs. The receptors here all came from a woman aged 18-29 years in good health and CMV-seronegative.

This chain links TRBV5-4 with TRBJ2-3; 11 bases line up with TRBD2. The ends lost 5 bases at V and 7 bases at J; junction bases unmatched: 12. Germline loops: CDR1 SGHNT, CDR2 YYREEE (reference sequence). The CDR3 has 16 amino acids. Written as DNA, the CDR3 is TGTGCCAGCAGGCCCACTAGCGGGGGAACGTTGCATACGCAGTATTTT. This encodes CASRPTSGGTLHTQYF.

This clone was detected a few times. V and J are TRBV19 and TRBJ1-2; 8 bases line up with TRBD1. CDR1 LNHDA and CDR2 SQIVND come from the germline V gene (reference sequence). The CDR3 has 14 amino acids. The trim removed 5 bases at V and 8 bases at J, leaving 10 bases unmatched. CDR3 bases: TGTGCCAGTAGTCCCTCTCAGGGGGCCGGGGGCTACACCTTC. Its protein product is CASSPSQGAGGYTF.

This chain links TRBV19 with TRBJ2-1, with 9 bases aligning to TRBD2. Per the germline V gene, CDR1 is LNHDA and CDR2 is SQIVND (reference sequence). This CDR3 has 15 amino acids. The V gene end was trimmed by 6 bases and the J gene end by 9 bases; junction bases not matched to a gene: 12. CDR3 in amino acids: CASRGGLAYVGEQFF. The CDR3 DNA follows: TGTGCCAGTAGAGGGGGACTAGCCTATGTCGGTGAGCAGTTCTTC. Looking up the rest from reference TRBV19 and TRBJ2-1 gives the full variable domain: DGGITQSPKYLFRKEGQNVTLSCEQNLNHDAMYWYRQDPGQGLRLIYYSQIVNDFQKGDIAEGYSVSREKKESFPLTVTSAQKNPTAFYLCASRGGLAYVGEQFFGPGTRLTVL.

Worth noting for this clone: Other DNA sequences in this specimen translate into the identical CDR3. V gene TRBV7-3 combines with J gene TRBJ1-1, with D possibly TRBD1 on 6 matching bases. The CDR3 extends over 13 amino acids. Trimming cost V 0 bases and J 4 bases, with 6 bases left between them. CDR1 and CDR2 from the germline V gene are SGHTA and FQGTGA. CDR3 coding DNA: TGTGCCAGCAGCTTAACAGGGGGCACTGAAGCTTTCTTT. This translates into CASSLTGGTEAFF. Based on the CDR3 plus reference TRBV7-3 and TRBJ1-1, the full variable domain is GAGVSQTPSNKVTEKGKYVELRCDPISGHTALYWYRQSLGQGPEFLIYFQGTGAADDSGLPNDRFFAVRPEGSVSTLKIQRTERGDSAVYLCASSLTGGTEAFFGQGTRLTVV.

The chain has TRBV4-2 and TRBJ2-1; 13 bases are a match to TRBD2. CDR3 length equals 15 residues. Germline V gene sequence: CDR1 LGHNA, CDR2 YNFKEQ. J lost 4 bases, V lost 3 bases, and 0 bases had no gene match. CDR3 sequence (DNA): TGTGCCAGCAGCCAGGGACTAGCGGGGTACAATGAGCAGTTCTTC. It codes for CASSQGLAGYNEQFF.

The chain joins TRBV4-1 to TRBJ1-2, with D uncertain. This CDR3 has 16 residues. Trimming shortened V by 4 bases and J by 2 bases, and 17 bases separated the two germline ends. Germline CDR1 and CDR2: MGHRA and YSYEKL. The chain's CDR3 is CASSPPVDGINYGYTF. Here the CDR3 DNA reads TGCGCCAGCAGCCCCCCGGTGGACGGGATCAACTATGGCTACACCTTC.

This sequence joins TRBV5-4 and TRBJ2-3, with TRBD2 matching over 10 bases. V dropped 0 bases and J dropped 9; count of bases not matched to a gene: 7. Germline CDR1 and CDR2: SGHNT and YYREEE (reference sequence). The CDR3 runs 15 residues. The DNA for the CDR3 is TGTGCCAGCAGCTTGGAAAGCAGCGGGGGGGGGACGCAGTATTTT. This sequence encodes CASSLESSGGGTQYF.

Comments on this clone: The junction departs from the called germline gene at one end, perhaps through a read error. The gene calls are TRBV7-9 and TRBJ2-7; the D gene is possibly TRBD1 (6 bases). The CDR3 spans 15 residues. Germline V gene lookup returns CDR1 SEHNR and CDR2 FQNEAQ (reference sequence). CDR3 region: CSSSLEGGTPYEQYF. CDR3 bases: TGTTCCAGCAGCTTAGAAGGGGGAACCCCCTACGAGCAGTACTTC.

This chain links TRBV18 with TRBJ1-1; perhaps TRBD1 as D (5 bases). The CDR3 runs 13 residues. Trimming stripped 4 bases from V and 1 base from J, with 7 bases between. Germline assignment: CDR1 KGHSH and CDR2 LQKENI. DNA of the CDR3: TGTGCCAGCTCACAGACAGCGAACACTGAAGCTTTCTTT. This codes for CASSQTANTEAFF.

The V call is TRBV7-2, the J call TRBJ2-7; 10 bases are shared with TRBD2. This CDR3 has 15 amino acids. The germline gives CDR1 SGHTA, CDR2 FQGNSA. With V trimmed by 5 bases and J by 3 bases, 7 bases remained unmatched. The CDR3 nucleotides read TGTGCCAGCAGCACCCCCCTAGCGGGAGTCTACGAGCAGTACTTC. Translation gives CASSTPLAGVYEQYF.

The chain is built from TRBV28 and TRBJ2-7, with TRBD2 matching 9 bases. Germline-derived CDR1 and CDR2 are MDHEN and SYDVKM. V shed 5 bases and J 4 bases; nucleotides not matched to a gene: 9. This CDR3 is 15 amino acids long. The CDR3 region is CASSPGLAEQYEQYF. Here the CDR3 DNA reads TGTGCCAGCAGTCCGGGACTAGCAGAACAGTACGAGCAGTACTTC.

CDR3 DNA sequence: TGTGCCAGCAGTTTAGGGCAGAACACTGAAGCTTTCTTT. Its translation: CASSLGQNTEAFF. The chain combines TRBV27 with TRBJ1-1, with unresolved D. V was clipped by 2 bases and J by 1 base, with 5 bases between them. Germline CDR1 and CDR2: MNHEY and SMNVEV (reference sequence). This CDR3 spans 13 amino acids.

CDR3 region: CSVRGGVTDTQYF. In DNA form, the CDR3 reads TGCAGCGTCAGAGGGGGGGTGACAGATACGCAGTATTTT. The V call is TRBV29-1, the J call TRBJ2-3; D may be TRBD2 (7 bases). V gave up 6 bases and J gave up 3 bases, with 13 bases separating them. Germline V gene sequence: CDR1 SQVTM, CDR2 ANQGSEA. The CDR3 contains 13 residues.

This sequence joins TRBV4-2 and TRBJ2-5; 9 bases are a match to TRBD2. The CDR3 runs 16 residues. The germline V gene has CDR1 LGHNA and CDR2 YNFKEQ. J was trimmed by 2 bases and V by 4 bases; bases with no gene match: 8. The CDR3 coding sequence is TGTGCCAGCAGCCCGCTAGCGGGAAGACTTCAAGAGACCCAGTACTTC. It encodes CASSPLAGRLQETQYF.

J is TRBJ1-2 and V is TRBV5-1; D is undetermined. Germline V lookup: CDR1 SGHRS, CDR2 YFSETQ. The CDR3 totals 19 residues. V dropped 1 base and J dropped 3 bases, with 25 bases sitting between them. In DNA, the CDR3 is TGCGCCAGCAGCTTGTCGACTCGCAGTCTCGTGACTATTCACTATGGCTACACCTTC. Protein product: CASSLSTRSLVTIHYGYTF.

The chain is built from TRBV19 and TRBJ2-7; D unclear. Germline V gene sequence: CDR1 LNHDA, CDR2 SQIVND (reference sequence). V lost 0 bases and J lost 2, with 8 bases in between. CDR3 size: 14 residues. The CDR3 is CASSIDGETYEQYF. DNA for the CDR3: TGTGCCAGTAGTATAGATGGAGAAACCTACGAGCAGTACTTC.

This clone was seen only a few times. The chain joins TRBV30 to TRBJ1-3; the D is unclear. The CDR3 length is 17 residues. The germline V gene encodes CDR1 GTSNPN and CDR2 SVGIG (reference sequence). V was trimmed by 4 bases and J by 0 bases, leaving 19 bases between them. Here the CDR3 DNA reads TGTGCCTGGAACCCGGAGTTTGAGCCTCACTCTGGAAACACCATATATTTT. Translated: CAWNPEFEPHSGNTIYF. Looking up the rest from reference TRBV30 and TRBJ1-3 gives the full variable domain: SQTIHQWPATLVQPVGSPLSLECTVEGTSNPNLYWYRQAAGRGLQLLFYSVGIGQISSEVPQNLSASRPQDRQFILSSKKLLLSDSGFYLCAWNPEFEPHSGNTIYFGEGSWLTVV.

The chain uses TRBV7-8 and TRBJ1-2; 7 bases line up with TRBD1. The CDR3 totals 15 residues. The junction had 5 bases not matched to a gene; V was cut back by 0 bases and J by 4 bases. Germline CDR1 reads SGHVS; CDR2 reads FQNEAQ. DNA for the CDR3: TGTGCCAGCAGCTTAGCGAAGGGGGCAGGCTATGGCTACACCTTC. Residues: CASSLAKGAGYGYTF.

The chain combines TRBV4-3 with TRBJ2-1, with 11 bases identical to TRBD1. Germline trimming cut 8 bases from V and 6 bases from J; bases unmatched to any gene: 6. Looked up from germline, CDR1 is LGHNA and CDR2 is YSLEER. CDR3 length: 14 amino acids. CDR3 in amino acids: CASRRDRGTNEQFF. The CDR3 nucleotides are TGCGCCAGCCGACGGGACAGGGGGACCAATGAGCAGTTCTTC.

This chain uses TRBV27 with TRBJ2-2; 7 bases are a match to TRBD2. CDR1 MNHEY and CDR2 SMNVEV come from the germline V gene (reference sequence). V gave up 3 bases and J gave up 4 bases; unmatched junction bases: 8. This CDR3 is 16 amino acids long. The chain's CDR3 is CASSFGVAGGTGELFF. The CDR3 DNA reads TGTGCCAGCAGTTTCGGAGTAGCGGGTGGCACCGGGGAGCTGTTTTTT.

The chain combines TRBV5-4 with TRBJ2-7; possible D gene TRBD1, 5 bases. This CDR3 is 15 amino acids long. The germline CDR1 and CDR2 sequences are SGHNT and YYREEE (reference sequence). Deletions cut 4 bases from V and 7 bases from J, with 21 bases between. This CDR3 reads CASSERDRKSREQYF. Here the CDR3 DNA reads TGTGCCAGCAGCGAAAGAGACAGAAAGTCTAGAGAGCAGTACTTC.

The chain employs TRBV11-2 and TRBJ2-7; 14 positions agree with TRBD2. This CDR3 comprises 17 residues. Germline CDR1 SGHAT, CDR2 FQNNGV. Unmatched junction bases numbered 7, after V lost 4 bases and J lost 2 bases. This CDR3 is CASSYGLAGGRTYEQYF. The CDR3 bases are TGTGCCAGCAGCTACGGACTAGCGGGGGGACGAACCTACGAGCAGTACTTC.